These 21 T cell receptor beta chains share one sample of origin, sequenced in a study of blood T cell repertoires in COVID-19. Produced via immunoSEQ multiplex PCR; TCRdb's table is partial and in-frame only. This sample has around 50,000 clones, with roughly four fifths found just once. Sequencing was carried out using peripheral blood. The receptors derive from a man aged 40-49 years with acute or convalescent COVID-19.

This chain uses TRBV5-1 with TRBJ1-1; D may be TRBD1 (6 bases). Germline CDR1 is SGHRS and CDR2 is YFSETQ. With 3 bases removed from V and 0 bases from J, the gap between germline ends came to 9 bases. The CDR3 has 14 amino acids. CDR3 sequence (DNA): TGCGCCAGCAGCTACGACAGGATGAACACTGAAGCTTTCTTT. Translating gives CASSYDRMNTEAFF.

V gene TRBV30 combines with J gene TRBJ1-2, with a weak D call TRBD1 (6 bases). The V gene lost 4 bases and the J gene lost 4 bases, with 13 bases spanning the gap. The CDR3 is 13 residues long. Germline-derived CDR1 and CDR2 are GTSNPN and SVGIG (reference sequence). The CDR3 here is CAWKDRTAYGYTF. As DNA, the CDR3 is TGTGCCTGGAAAGACAGGACAGCCTATGGCTACACCTTC.

This clone appeared a single time. The chain is built from TRBV3-1 (or the pseudogene TRBV3-2) and TRBJ2-7; 7 nucleotides match TRBD2. This CDR3 is 18 amino acids long. Germline V gene lookup returns CDR1 LGHDT and CDR2 YNNKEL (reference sequence). V trimming: 10 bases; J trimming: 5 bases; junction bases outside the gene matches: 26. The CDR3 reads CAIPLVPWGGEDEDEQYF. In DNA, the CDR3 is TGTGCCATACCTTTAGTTCCTTGGGGGGGGGAGGATGAGGACGAGCAGTACTTC.

The V gene is TRBV6-5, the J gene TRBJ1-1, with D maybe TRBD1 (5 bases). The CDR3 consists of 12 residues. Germline V lookup: CDR1 MNHEY, CDR2 SVGAGI. The CDR3 reads CAGGRVNTEAFF. The CDR3 DNA sequence: TGTGCGGGGGGGAGGGTGAACACTGAAGCTTTCTTT.

This clone was counted only a few times. The chain carries TRBV11-2 and TRBJ1-5; TRBD1 might be the D (5 bases). Trimming pared 5 bases from V and 7 bases from J, leaving 18 bases between. The CDR3 has 15 residues. Germline loops: CDR1 SGHAT, CDR2 FQNNGV. In DNA form, the CDR3 reads TGTGCCAGCAGCCCCCACGCAGGGCGCGGACAGCCCCAGCATTTT. It translates to CASSPHAGRGQPQHF.

This chain joins TRBV5-1 and TRBJ2-5; D uncertain. CDR3 length equals 15 residues. The V end lost 0 bases, the J end lost 1 base, and 10 bases lay between the germline ends. Per the germline V gene, CDR1 is SGHRS and CDR2 is YFSETQ. CDR3 in amino acids: CASSLAGSPQETQYF. For the CDR3, the DNA is TGCGCCAGCAGCTTGGCCGGTAGCCCCCAAGAGACCCAGTACTTC.

The chain recombines TRBV5-4 with TRBJ2-5; D not certain. The germline V and J ends were trimmed by 5 bases and 0 bases, with 8 bases remaining between them. The CDR3 sequence is 13 residues long. Per germline, CDR1 SGHNT and CDR2 YYREEE (reference sequence). For the CDR3, the DNA is TGTGCCAGCAGTTTCCCGGACCAAGAGACCCAGTACTTC. It yields the protein CASSFPDQETQYF.

This chain uses TRBV5-1 with TRBJ2-7; 7 nucleotides align to TRBD1. V was clipped by 4 bases and J by 2 bases; unmatched bases: 6. Per the germline V gene, CDR1 is SGHRS and CDR2 is YFSETQ. The CDR3 sequence is 14 residues long. The CDR3 DNA follows: TGCGCCAGCAGCAGAAGACAGGGCACCTACGAGCAGTACTTC. Its protein is CASSRRQGTYEQYF.

The chain has TRBV7-9 and TRBJ2-1; 10 nucleotides align to TRBD2. V lost 0 bases to trimming and J lost 8 bases; unmatched junction nucleotides: 4. The CDR3 runs to 15 residues. Germline V gene lookup returns CDR1 SEHNR and CDR2 FQNEAQ (reference sequence). The CDR3 nucleotides are TGTGCCAGCAGCTTAGCAGCGGGGGGGAGACATGAGCAGTTCTTC. Its translation is CASSLAAGGRHEQFF.

The V and J genes are TRBV7-3 and TRBJ2-3, with 12 bases matching TRBD2. Germline loops: CDR1 SGHTA, CDR2 FQGTGA. Germline trimming cut 5 bases from V and 3 bases from J; bases unmatched to any gene: 3. The CDR3 runs to 15 residues. The CDR3: CASSLAGGRTDTQYF. CDR3 bases: TGTGCCAGCAGCCTAGCGGGGGGGCGTACAGATACGCAGTATTTT.

This rearrangement joins TRBV24-1 to TRBJ2-1, with D possibly TRBD1 on 5 matching bases. Germline V CDR1 and CDR2: KGHDR, SFDVKD. This CDR3 is 15 amino acids long. The V end was cut by 3 bases, the J end by 7 bases, with 15 bases between. The CDR3 region is CATSDQLQDPNEQFF. The CDR3 DNA follows: TGTGCCACCAGTGATCAGCTACAGGACCCTAATGAGCAGTTCTTC.

Only a few counts were recorded for this clone. The J gene is TRBJ2-5, the V gene TRBV28; possible D gene TRBD1, 5 bases. Trimming removed 4 bases at V and 5 bases at J, with 20 bases between. Per germline, CDR1 MDHEN and CDR2 SYDVKM. CDR3 length: 16 amino acids. The CDR3 DNA reads as TGTGCCAGCAGTTCAGGGAAGGCACGGTGGGGCGAGACCCAGTACTTC. Translation gives CASSSGKARWGETQYF.

The gene calls are TRBV7-8 and TRBJ2-1, with 13 nucleotides matching TRBD2. In germline, CDR1 is SGHVS, CDR2 FQNEAQ. The J segment lost 0 bases and the V segment lost 4 bases, leaving 12 bases of the junction unmatched. The CDR3 is 20 amino acids. This CDR3 reads CASSSRTSGGPRSSYNEQFF. The CDR3 DNA reads TGTGCCAGCAGCTCTAGGACTAGCGGGGGCCCCAGGAGCTCCTACAATGAGCAGTTCTTC. The whole variable domain, filled in from reference TRBV7-8 and TRBJ2-1, reads GAGVSQSPRYKVAKRGQDVALRCDPISGHVSLFWYQQALGQGPEFLTYFQNEAQLDKSGLPSDRFFAERPEGSVSTLKIQRTQQEDSAVYLCASSSRTSGGPRSSYNEQFFGPGTRLTVL.

The chain carries TRBV7-9 and TRBJ1-2; D possibly corresponds to TRBD1 (6 bases). V was pared by 3 bases and J by 6 bases, with 14 bases between. This CDR3 is 14 amino acids long. CDR1 is SEHNR and CDR2 is FQNEAQ in the germline V gene (reference sequence). CDR3 protein: CASSFYRESNGYTF. The CDR3 nucleotides read TGTGCCAGCAGCTTTTACAGGGAATCGAATGGCTACACCTTC.

The chain combines TRBV20-1 with TRBJ1-5, with D perhaps matching TRBD1 (5 bases). The CDR3 spans 15 residues. Germline lookup yields CDR1 DFQATT and CDR2 SNEGSKA (reference sequence). V lost 3 bases and J 6 bases, leaving 18 bases between the germline ends. The chain's CDR3 is CSASEGPGYGQPQHF. CDR3 DNA: TGCAGTGCTAGTGAGGGCCCAGGGTATGGTCAGCCCCAGCATTTT.

To note about this clone: Other DNA variants within this sample encode the same CDR3. This chain connects TRBV2 to TRBJ1-6, with TRBD1 identical over 8 bases. The CDR3 is 14 residues long. Germline lookup yields CDR1 SNHLY and CDR2 FYNNEI. After removal of 7 bases from V and 6 bases from J, the junction contained 5 bases not matched to a gene. The CDR3 region has the DNA TGTGCCAGCAACCAGGGGGCCCTTAATTCACCCCTCCACTTT. The encoded protein is CASNQGALNSPLHF. The variable domain in full, with the rest retrieved from reference TRBV2 and TRBJ1-6, is EPEVTQTPSHQVTQMGQEVILRCVPISNHLYFYWYRQILGQKVEFLVSFYNNEISEKSEIFDDQFSVERPDGSNFTLKIRSTKLEDSAMYFCASNQGALNSPLHFGNGTRLTVT.

The gene calls are TRBV7-8 and TRBJ2-3, with 7 bases identical to TRBD1. The CDR3 spans 16 residues. V gave up 5 bases and J gave up 3 bases; unmatched junction bases: 11. The germline CDR1 and CDR2 sequences are SGHVS and FQNEAQ. CDR3 sequence reads: CASSLLTGVKTDTQYF. The CDR3 DNA is TGTGCCAGCAGCCTCCTAACAGGGGTTAAGACAGATACGCAGTATTTT.

The chain joins TRBV6-5 to TRBJ2-3, with D maybe TRBD2 (5 bases). Germline values: CDR1 MNHEY, CDR2 SVGAGI. CDR3 length: 13 amino acids. V was trimmed by 2 bases and J by 3 bases, leaving 6 bases between them. Written as DNA, the CDR3 is TGTGCCAGCAGTTACCCGGGGACAGATACGCAGTATTTT. It encodes CASSYPGTDTQYF.

This clone was detected once. The chain joins TRBV5-1 to TRBJ2-7; TRBD1 aligns across 9 bases. CDR1 is SGHRS, CDR2 YFSETQ, per germline. The V and J ends lost 1 base and 3 bases, in that order; junction bases with no gene match: 5. This CDR3 has 15 residues. CDR3 nucleotide sequence: TGCGCCAGCAGCTTGACGACAGGGGGGTTCTACGAGCAGTACTTC. Translating gives CASSLTTGGFYEQYF.

The chain is built from TRBV19 and TRBJ1-4; D is uncertain. Germline CDR1 LNHDA, CDR2 SQIVND (reference sequence). The CDR3 contains 17 residues. Trimming cost V 3 bases and J 8 bases, with 22 bases left between them. CDR3 sequence reads: CASSIPNLDGGREKLFF. The CDR3 DNA follows: TGTGCCAGTAGTATCCCTAATTTGGACGGAGGGCGAGAAAAACTGTTTTTT. The whole variable domain, filled in from reference TRBV19 and TRBJ1-4, reads DGGITQSPKYLFRKEGQNVTLSCEQNLNHDAMYWYRQDPGQGLRLIYYSQIVNDFQKGDIAEGYSVSREKKESFPLTVTSAQKNPTAFYLCASSIPNLDGGREKLFFGSGTQLSVL.

V is TRBV24-1 and J is TRBJ1-5; 7 bases fit TRBD1. This CDR3 is 15 amino acids long. From germline, CDR1 is KGHDR and CDR2 SFDVKD. The J segment lost 6 bases and the V segment lost 3 bases, leaving 7 bases of the junction unmatched. The CDR3 DNA reads as TGTGCCACCAGTGATCGTACAGGGGACCCTCAGCCCCAGCATTTT. It encodes CATSDRTGDPQPQHF.